This record covers a single T cell receptor beta chain. The target of this receptor is not known. No much larger clonotype is one base removed from it; base qualities were not supplied. Survey-level immunoSEQ TCR-beta sequencing was performed on DNA from CEF-cultured naive and memory CD4+ T cells. The authors' pipeline ran thus. During preprocessing, nonproductive sequences were discarded, as were any CDR3s that did not begin with C, did not end with F or W, or were shorter than 7 amino acids. The MANAFEST web app identified antigen-specific clonotypes based on expansion compared with the reference and other culture wells. To be counted as positive, a clone had to show significant expansion compared with the reference culture, at an FDR below 0.05, in 2 of 3 replicate wells. Positive clones also required significant expansion versus all other tandem wells and an odds ratio above 5. Cultured and uncultured naive and memory CD4+ repertoires were searched for previously identified spike- and CEF-reactive CDR3s. CDR3 homology was measured as pairwise Levenshtein distance, computed with the stringdist R package after trimming three terminal residues from each end. The immuneACCESS repertoire file appears here via TCRdb, limited to in-frame rearrangements. These files lack a portion of the clones; in checked studies, under half of the deficit traces to unresolved V genes, and the cause of the others is not known. The V and J calls and the clone size are those of that table, but D and trimming were determined from the DNA. Within this sample are some 44,000 clones, with approximately 80% of them counted one time only. Clones ranked in the top ten supply more than 1.3% of the sample.

This sample is part of a study of CD4 T cells in relation to SARS-CoV-2 and coronaviruses (dated by TCRdb to 2020 to 2022). Regarding the complete study: The ViraFEST assay cultured PBMCs with antigen for nine to ten days, then sequenced TCR beta CDR3s to find antigen-specific clonal expansions. The Adaptive Biotechnologies TCR-sequencing kit was used to sequence samples from a few pre-COVID donors and the naive versus memory experiments, whereas other data were Illumina-based. A different TCR-beta assay, based on Illumina, was used to sequence expansion assays from other donors in the study. Among the approximately 12 convalescent patients, 8 males and 4 females were included, and two of the subjects were Hispanic. At the level of individual TCR clonotypes, the study measured memory CD4+ T cell crossreactivity between SARS-CoV-2 spike protein and common cold coronavirus spike proteins. Using patient-derived lymphoblastoid cell lines, the shared crossreactive spike epitopes were mapped to their HLA restriction. Across all 12 patients in the full convalescent cohort, ages ranged from about 21 to 80 years, with a median of 38.

Ends trimmed: V by 2 bases, J by 2 bases; bases unmatched to a gene: 6. The CDR3, cysteine through phenylalanine, is 16 amino acids long. Just the 48-base CDR3 DNA is kept, in frame starting at base 1. From the germline V gene, CDR1 is SGDLS and CDR2 is YYNGEE. Beyond this particular receptor, the publication reports: Small numbers of patients and of tested TCRs limited the study. Memory CD4+ clonotypes crossrecognizing SARS-CoV-2 and at least one common cold coronavirus spike were found in around 65% of donors. Significantly weaker SARS-CoV-2-driven expansion was shown by crossreactive clones than by monoreactive clones, consistent with antigenic imprinting. Crossreactivity analysis was centred on spike protein, so crossreactivity against other viral proteins was not assessed. Sequencing naive versus memory cells indicated that the assay picks up memory recall responses, not primary responses primed during culture. No donor contributed both pre-pandemic and post-infection samples, which limited tracing the source of pre-existing responses.

To separate naive from memory CD4+ T cells, cryopreserved PBMCs first underwent CD4 enrichment and then EasySep naive CD4+ T cell enrichment. Sorted naive or memory CD4+ T cells (approximately 10^5) were grown at a 1:1 ratio with T cell-depleted PBMCs and CEF peptides for about nine days. Triplicate replicate wells were generally used for each peptide culture condition. Ficoll-Paque PLUS gradient centrifugation was used to isolate PBMCs from leukapheresis product or whole blood. PBMCs were either cryopreserved at -140°C or used fresh in the expansion assay. The QIAamp Micro DNA Kit was used to extract genomic DNA from the CD4+ T cells.

The chain employs TRBV9 and TRBJ1-5, and 8 junctional nucleotides match TRBD1. This sequence originates from an adult with COVID-19. The sample taken for sequencing was naive CD4+ T cells from PBMCs, cultured in vitro. The sample's cell subset or site label, decoded: naive CD4+ T cells isolated by negative enrichment. CDR3 reads: CASSVGQGGRNQPQHF. The DNA sequence is as follows: TGTGCCAGCAGCGTCGGACAGGGAGGTCGCAATCAGCCCCAGCATTTT.